This T cell receptor (beta chain) was identified in a study of OX40 agonist ivuxolimab in advanced cancers. Study background: Patients treated during dose escalation were battling hepatocellular carcinoma, melanoma, renal cell or head and neck cancer. Males comprised about 84% of the group, whose mean age was about 62 years (range roughly 20 to 85).

The germline CDR1 and CDR2 sequences are SGHNT and YENEEA. The CDR3 contains 13 residues. V lost 5 bases to trimming and J lost 1 base, with 9 bases between them. A note on this clone: This CDR3 is also generated by other DNA sequences in the sample.

Measured with immunoSEQ multiplex PCR; TCRdb has only the in-frame clones, and not every one. The sample lists fewer than 80,000 clones, roughly 86% occurring once. The chain recombines TRBV11-3 with TRBJ2-7; no firm D call. The source of this sequence is an adult with an advanced solid tumor such as melanoma, head and neck, liver or kidney cancer. The sequencing used CD4+ or CD8+ T cells sorted from blood, collected in a trial of the OX40 agonist ivuxolimab. The CDR3 coding sequence is TGTGCCAGCAGCCCTGATACATCCTACGAGCAGTACTTC. Residues: CASSPDTSYEQYF.